A selection of T cell receptor beta chains follows, all from one sample in a study of T-cell reconstitution after alpha-beta-depleted transplantation in children. One entry per CDR3 protein, called by TCRdb with MiXCR from the PCR reads. The top ten hold 27% of the sample, which has 44,000 or so distinct CDR3 sequences, about 9% seen once. Sample: PBMCs, mostly from graft donor cells, taken 60 days after TCRalphabeta/CD19-depleted stem cell transplant. The receptors stem from a male patient between 2 and 10 years old who had a stem cell transplant for chronic granulomatous disease, so the T cells may come from the graft donor. Each CDR3 is given with its conserved first and last residue. The D gene is left open where the match is weak. The listing skips clone size in some rows; elsewhere it reads once, few, many or a size class.

V: TRBV11-2; length: 13; size: few; D: NA; J: TRBJ1-3; CDR3: CASSWASGNTIYF; DNA: TGTGCCAGCAGCTGGGCTTCTGGAAACACCATATATTTT
V: TRBV2; length: 16; size: NA; D: TRBD1; J: TRBJ1-5; CDR3: CASSRDRGGTHQPQHF; DNA: TGTGCCAGCAGTAGGGACAGGGGGGGTACTCATCAGCCCCAGCATTTT
V: TRBV6-2/TRBV6-3; length: 14; size: many; D: NA; J: TRBJ1-1; CDR3: CASSYNRMNTEAFF; DNA: TGTGCCAGCAGTTACAACAGGATGAACACTGAAGCTTTCTTT
V: TRBV20-1; length: 14; size: many; D: NA; J: TRBJ1-4; CDR3: CSATAGPTNEKLFF; DNA: TGCAGTGCTACCGCAGGGCCTACTAATGAAAAACTGTTTTTT
V: TRBV20-1; length: 9; size: NA; D: NA; J: TRBJ2-7; CDR3: CIIVDEQYF; DNA: TGCATCATCGTCGACGAGCAGTACTTC
V: TRBV18; length: 16; size: many; D: NA; J: TRBJ2-5; CDR3: CASSPALGMEPETQYF; DNA: TGTGCCAGCTCACCAGCGCTGGGGATGGAGCCTGAGACCCAGTACTTC
V: TRBV11-2; length: 17; size: many; D: TRBD2; J: TRBJ2-1; CDR3: CASSLGILAGGLAEQFF; DNA: TGTGCCAGCAGCTTAGGAATACTAGCGGGAGGGTTGGCTGAGCAGTTCTTC
V: TRBV6-5; length: 15; size: many; D: NA; J: TRBJ2-1; CDR3: CASSSGALLYNEQFF; DNA: TGTGCCAGCAGTTCCGGGGCGCTCCTCTACAATGAGCAGTTCTTC
V: TRBV2; length: 18; size: many; D: TRBD1; J: TRBJ2-7; CDR3: CAISPLGDDRGGKYEQYF; DNA: TGTGCCATCAGCCCCTTGGGCGATGACAGGGGAGGAAAGTACGAGCAGTACTTC
V: TRBV29-1; length: 16; size: NA; D: TRBD1; J: TRBJ1-2; CDR3: CSVTHLRGRRIGGYTF; DNA: TGCAGCGTTACCCATCTCAGGGGGCGCAGAATCGGCGGCTACACCTTC
V: TRBV2; length: 15; size: many; D: NA; J: TRBJ2-1; CDR3: CASSEEPRGSNEQFF; DNA: TGTGCCAGCAGTGAGGAACCAAGAGGGTCGAATGAGCAGTTCTTC
V: TRBV19; length: 14; size: NA; D: NA; J: TRBJ2-3; CDR3: CASSIWASADTQYF; DNA: TGTGCCAGTAGTATCTGGGCTAGCGCAGATACGCAGTATTTT
V: TRBV20-1; length: 15; size: many; D: NA; J: TRBJ1-6; CDR3: CSARAVSFYNSPLHF; DNA: TGCAGTGCTAGAGCCGTGTCCTTCTATAATTCACCCCTCCACTTT
V: TRBV20-1; length: 16; size: NA; D: TRBD2; J: TRBJ2-1; CDR3: CSAREREGFSYNEQFF; DNA: TGCAGTGCTAGGGAGCGGGAGGGGTTCTCCTACAATGAGCAGTTCTTC
V: TRBV20-1; length: 19; size: few; D: TRBD2; J: TRBJ2-1; CDR3: CSARDLGLAGGSFYNEQFF; DNA: TGCAGTGCTAGAGATTTAGGGCTAGCGGGAGGTTCCTTCTACAATGAGCAGTTCTTC
V: TRBV7-9; length: 16; size: NA; D: NA; J: TRBJ2-2; CDR3: CASSQPPGQYTGELFF; DNA: TGTGCCAGCAGCCAACCCCCCGGACAGTACACCGGGGAGCTGTTTTTT
V: TRBV29-1; length: 15; size: many; D: NA; J: TRBJ2-4; CDR3: CSVEELGHIKNIQYF; DNA: TGCAGCGTTGAAGAACTCGGACACATCAAAAACATTCAGTACTTC
V: TRBV5-1; length: 15; size: many; D: NA; J: TRBJ2-1; CDR3: CASTLEGRTLNEQFF; DNA: TGCGCCAGCACCCTCGAGGGAAGGACTCTGAATGAGCAGTTCTTC
V: TRBV7-6; length: 14; size: few; D: TRBD1; J: TRBJ1-1; CDR3: CASSQGQGNTEAFF; DNA: TGTGCCAGCAGCCAGGGACAGGGGAACACTGAAGCTTTCTTT
V: TRBV20-1; length: 16; size: many; D: NA; J: TRBJ2-3; CDR3: CSARLGGGGGSDTQYF; DNA: TGCAGTGCTAGACTCGGTGGGGGGGGCGGTTCAGATACGCAGTATTTT
V: TRBV6-4; length: 14; size: many; D: TRBD2; J: TRBJ2-1; CDR3: CASSPGLAGGPQFF; DNA: TGTGCCAGCAGCCCCGGACTAGCGGGAGGGCCCCAGTTCTTC
V: TRBV7-9; length: 16; size: many; D: NA; J: TRBJ1-1; CDR3: CASSGAGAAKNTEAFF; DNA: TGTGCCAGCAGCGGAGCAGGGGCCGCTAAGAACACTGAAGCTTTCTTT